These T cell receptor beta chains were read from a single sample in a study of T cell responses to AZD1222 COVID-19 vaccine. Some clones are missing from TCRdb's copy, which holds only in-frame ones; the method was immunoSEQ multiplex PCR. The sample holds 100,000 to 150,000 clones, 90% seen once. The sample consisted of peripheral blood, taken on day 0 of MenACWY control vaccination. The receptors stem from an adult in good health. Both conserved end residues are part of each CDR3. The D gene is left open where the match is weak. Some rows have no size entry. The others give once, few or many, or a class for an expanded clone.

size,V,D,J,CDR3,DNA
.,TRBV9,.,TRBJ1-3,CASSVEGTGNTIYF,TGTGCCAGCAGCGTAGAAGGGACTGGAAACACCATATATTTT
few,TRBV10-3,TRBD1,TRBJ1-5,CAISQGEQPQHF,TGTGCCATCAGTCAGGGGGAGCAGCCCCAGCATTTT
.,TRBV3-1/TRBV3-2,.,TRBJ1-1,CASRLAGVNTEAFF,TGTGCCAGCAGGTTGGCAGGGGTGAACACTGAAGCTTTCTTT
.,TRBV5-4,.,TRBJ1-2,CASSFGDFNYGYTF,TGTGCCAGCAGCTTTGGTGATTTTAACTATGGCTACACCTTC
.,TRBV30,.,TRBJ1-4,CAWSVTGSGKLFF,TGTGCCTGGAGTGTGACGGGCAGCGGGAAACTGTTTTTT
.,TRBV19,TRBD1,TRBJ1-4,CASSIAGQGDEKLFF,TGTGCCAGTAGTATAGCCGGACAGGGGGATGAAAAACTGTTTTTT
once,TRBV29-1,TRBD1,TRBJ1-4,CSVEDPGQGPDAGEKLFF,TGCAGCGTTGAAGATCCGGGACAGGGGCCCGATGCGGGTGAAAAACTGTTTTTT
once,TRBV15,.,TRBJ1-3,CATSRRQTFSGNTIYF,TGTGCCACCAGCAGGCGACAGACTTTCTCTGGAAACACCATATATTTT
once,TRBV7-9,.,TRBJ1-1,CASSRGRENEAFF,TGTGCCAGCAGTCGAGGACGGGAAAATGAAGCTTTCTTT
once,TRBV27,.,TRBJ2-5,CASRGDQGTQYF,TGTGCCAGCCGAGGGGACCAAGGGACCCAGTACTTC
.,TRBV5-1,.,TRBJ1-1,CASRLFLNTEAFF,TGCGCCAGTCGCCTTTTCCTGAACACTGAAGCTTTCTTT
.,TRBV12-3/TRBV12-4,.,TRBJ1-1,CASSLRGAEAFF,TGTGCCAGCAGTTTAAGAGGCGCTGAAGCTTTCTTT
.,TRBV3-1/TRBV3-2,.,TRBJ1-4,CASSQGAYAATNEKLFF,TGTGCCAGCAGCCAAGGGGCCTATGCTGCAACTAATGAAAAACTGTTTTTT
few,TRBV4-2,.,TRBJ1-6,CASSQETFSPLHF,TGTGCCAGCAGCCAAGAAACGTTTTCACCCCTCCACTTT
.,TRBV18,TRBD1,TRBJ2-7,CASSLLRDRAYEQYF,TGTGCCAGCTCACTACTCCGGGACAGGGCCTACGAGCAGTACTTC
.,TRBV7-9,TRBD1,TRBJ1-1,CASSSNPGQGNTEAFF,TGTGCCAGCAGCTCAAATCCAGGACAGGGGAACACTGAAGCTTTCTTT
.,TRBV6-1,TRBD2,TRBJ2-1,CASSDRLAGSYNEQFF,TGTGCCAGCAGTGACCGACTAGCGGGATCCTACAATGAGCAGTTCTTC
.,TRBV12-3/TRBV12-4,.,TRBJ1-2,CASSKGTHYGYTF,TGTGCCAGCAGTAAGGGGACCCACTATGGCTACACCTTC
.,TRBV28,.,TRBJ2-3,CASSLTQGGDYDTQYF,TGTGCCAGCAGTTTAACCCAAGGGGGGGATTACGATACGCAGTATTTT
.,TRBV24-1,.,TRBJ1-2,CATSDPYSGDGYTF,TGTGCCACCAGTGACCCCTACTCAGGGGATGGCTACACCTTC
.,TRBV4-1,TRBD2,TRBJ2-1,CASSLVGLVVNEQFF,TGCGCCAGCAGCCTCGTAGGACTAGTTGTCAATGAGCAGTTCTTC
.,TRBV7-9,.,TRBJ2-3,CASSSQEDTQYF,TGTGCCAGCAGCTCGCAAGAAGATACGCAGTATTTT
.,TRBV5-4,TRBD2,TRBJ2-3,CASSFGLAGGDTQYF,TGTGCCAGCAGCTTCGGACTAGCGGGTGGTGATACGCAGTATTTT
.,TRBV3-1/TRBV3-2,.,TRBJ1-3,CASSHPLDGNTIYF,TGTGCCAGCAGCCATCCTTTGGACGGAAACACCATATATTTT
.,TRBV7-9,TRBD1,TRBJ1-1,CASSLGQGGRAFF,TGTGCCAGCAGCTTGGGACAGGGCGGTAGAGCTTTCTTT
once,TRBV6-6,TRBD1,TRBJ1-1,CASNKLTGGGTEAFF,TGTGCCAGCAATAAGCTGACAGGGGGTGGCACTGAAGCTTTCTTT
once,TRBV4-3,.,TRBJ1-6,CASSPGTGENSPLHF,TGCGCCAGCAGCCCCGGGACTGGTGAGAATTCACCCCTCCACTTT
.,TRBV28,.,TRBJ1-4,CAIQLPGREEKLFF,TGTGCCATACAGTTACCGGGTCGAGAGGAAAAACTGTTTTTT
.,TRBV5-1,TRBD1,TRBJ2-3,CASSPDRGTQYF,TGCGCCAGCAGCCCGGACAGGGGTACGCAGTATTTT
.,TRBV6-6,TRBD1,TRBJ2-7,CASSYPGQGKYEQYF,TGTGCCAGCAGTTACCCCGGACAGGGGAAGTACGAGCAGTACTTC
.,TRBV6-5,.,TRBJ2-5,CASSYGGPRETQYF,TGTGCCAGCAGTTACGGGGGTCCCCGAGAGACCCAGTACTTC
.,TRBV28,TRBD2,TRBJ2-3,CASSWTSGYTDTQYF,TGTGCCAGCAGTTGGACTAGCGGATACACAGATACGCAGTATTTT
once,TRBV28,TRBD1,TRBJ1-1,CASQRVNRGMLPEAFF,TGTGCCAGCCAAAGAGTAAACAGGGGAATGTTGCCTGAAGCTTTCTTT
.,TRBV19,.,TRBJ2-1,CASNSPGPEQFF,TGTGCCAGTAACTCCCCGGGACCTGAGCAGTTCTTC
.,TRBV4-2,.,TRBJ1-1,CASSQDLRGRTEAFF,TGTGCCAGCAGCCAAGATCTGCGGGGTCGCACTGAAGCTTTCTTT
.,TRBV27,.,TRBJ1-2,CASSLVGGYGYTF,TGTGCCAGCAGTTTGGTCGGGGGCTATGGCTACACCTTC
.,TRBV5-4,.,TRBJ1-3,CASSWMGAAGNTIYF,TGTGCCAGCAGCTGGATGGGGGCTGCTGGAAACACCATATATTTT
.,TRBV5-1,.,TRBJ2-5,CASSRGRETQYF,TGCGCCAGCAGTCGGGGCCGGGAGACCCAGTACTTC
.,TRBV9,.,TRBJ2-5,CASSQGEGLETQYF,TGTGCCAGCAGCCAAGGGGAAGGGCTAGAGACCCAGTACTTC
.,TRBV5-5,TRBD2,TRBJ2-5,CASSPGTSGGGPQETQYF,TGTGCCAGCAGCCCCGGGACTAGCGGGGGGGGGCCCCAAGAGACCCAGTACTTC
.,TRBV25-1,TRBD1,TRBJ2-1,CASSPETGARNNEQFF,TGTGCCAGCAGCCCCGAAACAGGGGCAAGGAACAATGAGCAGTTCTTC
.,TRBV2,.,TRBJ1-5,CASSEARLGYNQPQHF,TGTGCCAGCAGTGAAGCGCGATTAGGATACAATCAGCCCCAGCATTTT
.,TRBV7-9,TRBD2,TRBJ2-3,CASSWAGTSGTDTQYF,TGTGCCAGCAGCTGGGCCGGGACTAGCGGGACAGATACGCAGTATTTT
.,TRBV1,.,TRBJ1-6,CTSSHPTAGYSSSYNSPLHF,TGCACCAGCAGCCACCCCACGGCCGGGTATAGCAGCTCCTATAATTCACCCCTCCACTTT
.,TRBV7-8,.,TRBJ2-3,CASTLVKVVSLNTATQYF,TGTGCCAGCACCCTAGTTAAGGTGGTTAGCCTCAATACGGCTACGCAGTATTTT
.,TRBV28,.,TRBJ2-7,CASSLSLVAYEQYF,TGTGCCAGCAGTTTATCCCTGGTAGCCTACGAGCAGTACTTC
.,TRBV29-1,TRBD2,TRBJ2-7,CSVYALAGATYEQYF,TGCAGCGTCTACGCCCTAGCGGGGGCTACCTACGAGCAGTACTTC
once,TRBV6-5,TRBD1,TRBJ1-5,CASTYDREDQPQHF,TGTGCCAGCACATATGACAGGGAGGATCAGCCCCAGCATTTT
.,TRBV28,.,TRBJ2-3,CASSPWSSTDTQYF,TGTGCCAGCAGTCCCTGGTCCTCCACAGATACGCAGTATTTT
.,TRBV10-3,TRBD1,TRBJ1-2,CAISGPGQGAFGYTF,TGTGCCATCAGCGGACCGGGACAGGGGGCTTTTGGCTACACCTTC
.,TRBV15,TRBD1,TRBJ1-3,CATSRSRDRGTIYF,TGTGCCACCAGCAGATCCCGGGACAGAGGCACCATATATTTT
.,TRBV12-3/TRBV12-4,.,TRBJ2-2,CASSRGTGELFF,TGTGCCAGCAGTCGGGGGACCGGGGAGCTGTTTTTT
.,TRBV6-5,TRBD2,TRBJ2-5,CASSYKASGPETQYF,TGTGCCAGCAGTTACAAGGCTAGCGGGCCAGAGACCCAGTACTTC
.,TRBV2,TRBD1,TRBJ2-5,CASSDTGGEYFFQETQYF,TGTGCCAGCAGTGATACAGGGGGCGAGTATTTTTTTCAAGAGACCCAGTACTTC
few,TRBV30,.,TRBJ2-3,CAWSPPGNANTQYF,TGTGCCTGGAGCCCCCCGGGGAATGCCAATACGCAGTATTTT